This T cell receptor beta chain came from a study of blood T cell repertoires in COVID-19. Background on the study: T cells, B-cell-depleted T cells, or PBMCs supplied cDNA or gDNA.

TCRdb keeps only in-frame clones here, not all; method: immunoSEQ multiplex PCR. Counted here are around 200,000 clones, about 81% occurring once; the ten biggest clones make up about a tenth. The study recruited people aged roughly 18 to 100 years across about two dozen US areas. Participant-given clinical history determined each cohort assignment. Among Cohort 3 donors, those recovered had two negative PCRs, clearance, or symptom resolution. The sequenced material came from PBMCs or T cells enriched from blood (not recorded which). This TCR was sampled from a man aged 35-49 years who had recovered from COVID-19.

CDR3 nucleotide sequence: TGTGCCAGCAGTTACGACGCGAGACTAGGCGCCTACGAGCAGTACTTC. Translation gives CASSYDARLGAYEQYF. The V call is TRBV6-5, the J call TRBJ2-7; the D gene is possibly TRBD2 (6 bases). Germline V gives CDR1 MNHEY, CDR2 SVGAGI. Trimming cost V 2 bases and J 2 bases, with 16 bases left between them. The CDR3 loop spans 16 amino acids.